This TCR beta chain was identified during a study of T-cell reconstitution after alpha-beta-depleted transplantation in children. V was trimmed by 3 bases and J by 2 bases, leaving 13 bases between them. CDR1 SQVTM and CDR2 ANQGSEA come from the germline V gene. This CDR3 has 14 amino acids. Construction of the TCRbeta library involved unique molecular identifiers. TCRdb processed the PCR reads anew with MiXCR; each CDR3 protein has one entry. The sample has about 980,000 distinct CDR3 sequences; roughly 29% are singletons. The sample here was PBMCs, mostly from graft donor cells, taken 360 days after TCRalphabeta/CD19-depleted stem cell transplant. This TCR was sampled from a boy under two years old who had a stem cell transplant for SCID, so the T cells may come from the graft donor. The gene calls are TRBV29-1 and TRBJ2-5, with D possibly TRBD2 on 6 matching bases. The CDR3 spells CSVDRGLSQETQYF. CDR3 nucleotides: TGCAGCGTTGATCGGGGGTTGAGTCAAGAGACCCAGTACTTC.